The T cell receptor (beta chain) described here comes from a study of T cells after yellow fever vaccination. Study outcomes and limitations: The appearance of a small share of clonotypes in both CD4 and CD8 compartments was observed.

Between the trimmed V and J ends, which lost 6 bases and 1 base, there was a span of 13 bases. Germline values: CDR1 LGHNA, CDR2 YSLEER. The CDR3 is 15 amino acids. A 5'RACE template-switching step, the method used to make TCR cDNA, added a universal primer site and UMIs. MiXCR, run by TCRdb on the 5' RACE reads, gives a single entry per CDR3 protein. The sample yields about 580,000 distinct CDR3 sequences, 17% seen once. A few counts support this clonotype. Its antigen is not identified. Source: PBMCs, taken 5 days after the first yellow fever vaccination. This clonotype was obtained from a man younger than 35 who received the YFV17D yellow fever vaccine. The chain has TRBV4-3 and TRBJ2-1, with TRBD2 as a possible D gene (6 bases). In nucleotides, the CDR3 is TGCGCCAGCAGGCCCGGGACTCCTTCCTACAATGAGCAGTTCTTC. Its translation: CASRPGTPSYNEQFF.